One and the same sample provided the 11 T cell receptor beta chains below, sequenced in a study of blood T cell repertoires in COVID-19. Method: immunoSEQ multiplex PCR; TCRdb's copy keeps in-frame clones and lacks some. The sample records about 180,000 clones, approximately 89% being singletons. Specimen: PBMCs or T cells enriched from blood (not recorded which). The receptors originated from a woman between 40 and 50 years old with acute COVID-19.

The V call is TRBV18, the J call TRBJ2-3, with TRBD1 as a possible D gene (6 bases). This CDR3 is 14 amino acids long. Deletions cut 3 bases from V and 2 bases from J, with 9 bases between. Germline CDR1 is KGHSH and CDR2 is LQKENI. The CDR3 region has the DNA TGTGCCAGCTCACCCGGGACACCCACAGATACGCAGTATTTT. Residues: CASSPGTPTDTQYF.

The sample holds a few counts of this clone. In nucleotides, the CDR3 is TGTGCCACGGGGGGTGGGGACACAGATACGCAGTATTTT. It specifies CATGGGDTDTQYF. The rearrangement uses TRBV24-1 and TRBJ2-3, with D perhaps TRBD2 (6 bases). V was shortened by 10 bases and J by 2 bases, with 12 bases between the two germline ends. Germline CDR1 is KGHDR and CDR2 is SFDVKD. This CDR3 spans 13 amino acids.

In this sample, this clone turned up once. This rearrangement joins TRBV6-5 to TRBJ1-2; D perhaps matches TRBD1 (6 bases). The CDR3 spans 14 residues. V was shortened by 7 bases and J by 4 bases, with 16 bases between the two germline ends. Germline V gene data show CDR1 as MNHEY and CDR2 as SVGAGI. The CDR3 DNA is TGTGCCAGCACCGACCCCGGGACACCCTATGGCTACACCTTC. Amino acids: CASTDPGTPYGYTF.

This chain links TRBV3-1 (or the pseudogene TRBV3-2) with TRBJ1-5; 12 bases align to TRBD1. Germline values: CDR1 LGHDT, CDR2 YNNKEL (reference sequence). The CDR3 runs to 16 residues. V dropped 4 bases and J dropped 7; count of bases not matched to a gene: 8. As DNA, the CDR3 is TGTGCCAGCAGCCCGGGGACAGGGGGCTTAGGGCAGCCCCAGCATTTT. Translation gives CASSPGTGGLGQPQHF.

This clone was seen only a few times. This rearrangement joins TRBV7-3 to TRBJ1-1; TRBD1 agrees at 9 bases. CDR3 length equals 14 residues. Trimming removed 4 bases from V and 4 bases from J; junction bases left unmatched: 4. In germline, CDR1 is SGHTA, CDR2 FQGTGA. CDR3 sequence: CASSSGQGSTEAFF. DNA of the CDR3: TGTGCCAGCAGCTCGGGACAGGGTAGCACTGAAGCTTTCTTT.

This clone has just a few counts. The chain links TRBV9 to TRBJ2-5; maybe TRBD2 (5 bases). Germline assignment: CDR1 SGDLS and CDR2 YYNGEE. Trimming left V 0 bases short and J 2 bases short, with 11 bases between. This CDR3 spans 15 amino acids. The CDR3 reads CASSVEGAEQETQYF. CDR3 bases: TGTGCCAGCAGCGTAGAGGGAGCGGAGCAAGAGACCCAGTACTTC.

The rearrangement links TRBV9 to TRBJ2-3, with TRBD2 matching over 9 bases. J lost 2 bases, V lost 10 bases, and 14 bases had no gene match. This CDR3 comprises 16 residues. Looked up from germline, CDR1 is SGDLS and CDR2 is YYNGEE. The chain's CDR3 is CASSPTIAGVTDTQYF. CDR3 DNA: TGTGCCTCCAGCCCGACTATAGCGGGGGTCACAGATACGCAGTATTTT.

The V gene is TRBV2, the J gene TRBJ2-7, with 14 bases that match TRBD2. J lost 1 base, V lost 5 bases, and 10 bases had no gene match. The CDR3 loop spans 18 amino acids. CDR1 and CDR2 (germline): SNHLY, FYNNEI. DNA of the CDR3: TGTGCCAGCAGTCTCCGGACTAGCGGGGGGCTTCTTTCCTACGAGCAGTACTTC. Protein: CASSLRTSGGLLSYEQYF.

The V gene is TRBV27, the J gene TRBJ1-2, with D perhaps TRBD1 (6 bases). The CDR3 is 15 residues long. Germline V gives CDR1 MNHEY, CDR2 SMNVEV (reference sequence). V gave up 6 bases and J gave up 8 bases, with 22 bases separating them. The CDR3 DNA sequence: TGTGCCAGCAGCAACCTCTTCGGAGGGGGGGAAGGCTACACCTTC. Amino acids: CASSNLFGGGEGYTF.

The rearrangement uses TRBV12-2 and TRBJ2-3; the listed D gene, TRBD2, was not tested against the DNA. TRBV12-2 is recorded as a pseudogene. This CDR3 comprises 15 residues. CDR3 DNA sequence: TGTGCAAGTCGCCAACTAGCGGGGGGCACAGATACGCAGTATTTT. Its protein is CASRQLAGGTDTQYF.

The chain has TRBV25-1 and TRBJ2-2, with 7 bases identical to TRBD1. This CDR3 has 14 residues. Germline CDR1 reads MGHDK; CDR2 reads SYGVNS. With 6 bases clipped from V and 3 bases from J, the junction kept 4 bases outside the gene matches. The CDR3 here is CASRRQGDTGELFF. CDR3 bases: TGTGCCAGCAGAAGACAGGGAGACACCGGGGAGCTGTTTTTT.